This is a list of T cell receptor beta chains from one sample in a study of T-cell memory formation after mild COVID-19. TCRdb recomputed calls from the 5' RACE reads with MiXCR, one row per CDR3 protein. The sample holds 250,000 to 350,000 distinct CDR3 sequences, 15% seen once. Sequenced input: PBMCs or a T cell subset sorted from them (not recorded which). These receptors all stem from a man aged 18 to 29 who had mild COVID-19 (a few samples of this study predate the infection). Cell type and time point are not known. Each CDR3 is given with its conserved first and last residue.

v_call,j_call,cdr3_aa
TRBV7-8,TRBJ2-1,CASSPGFGDKNNEQFF
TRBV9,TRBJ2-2,CASSVSLANTGELFF
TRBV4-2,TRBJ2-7,CASSQDQRGSAYEQYF
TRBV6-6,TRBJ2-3,CASRSLAGDLDTQYF
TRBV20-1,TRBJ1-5,CSAIQGAGGEPQHF
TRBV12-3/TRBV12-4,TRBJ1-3,CASRPGTLGNTIYF
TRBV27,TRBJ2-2,CACSSANTGELFF
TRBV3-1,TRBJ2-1,CASSLNTRGEQFF
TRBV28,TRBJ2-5,CASSGGPGHSLETQYF
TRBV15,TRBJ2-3,CATSTAPGHYTDTQYF